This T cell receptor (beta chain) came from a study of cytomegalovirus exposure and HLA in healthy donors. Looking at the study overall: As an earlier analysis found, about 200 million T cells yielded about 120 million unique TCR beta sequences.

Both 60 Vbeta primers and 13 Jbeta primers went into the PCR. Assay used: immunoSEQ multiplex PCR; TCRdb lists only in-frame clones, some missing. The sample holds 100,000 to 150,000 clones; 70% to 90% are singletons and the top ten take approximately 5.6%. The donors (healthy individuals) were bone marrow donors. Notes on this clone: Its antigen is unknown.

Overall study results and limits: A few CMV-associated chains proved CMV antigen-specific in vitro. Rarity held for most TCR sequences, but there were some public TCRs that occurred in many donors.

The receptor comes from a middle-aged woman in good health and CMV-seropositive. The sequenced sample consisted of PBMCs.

DNA for the CDR3: TGCAGCGTTGTCGGGGGGCAATGGGGTAACTATGGCTACACCTTC. This sequence encodes CSVVGGQWGNYGYTF. This chain uses TRBV29-1 with TRBJ1-2, with D possibly TRBD1 on 6 matching bases. The CDR3 length is 15 residues. From germline, CDR1 is SQVTM and CDR2 ANQGSEA. Deletions cut 4 bases from V and 1 base from J, with 16 bases between.